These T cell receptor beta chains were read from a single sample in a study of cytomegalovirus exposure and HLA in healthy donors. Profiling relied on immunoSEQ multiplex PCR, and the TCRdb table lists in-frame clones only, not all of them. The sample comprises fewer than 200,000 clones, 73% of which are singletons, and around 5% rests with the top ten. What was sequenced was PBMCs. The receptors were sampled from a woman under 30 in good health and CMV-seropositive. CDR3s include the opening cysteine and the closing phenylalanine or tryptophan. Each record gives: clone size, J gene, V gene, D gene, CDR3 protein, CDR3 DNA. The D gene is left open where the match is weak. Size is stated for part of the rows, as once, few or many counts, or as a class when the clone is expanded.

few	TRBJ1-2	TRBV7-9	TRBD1	CASSLHRETGGSVYGYTF	TGTGCCAGCAGCCTACACAGAGAGACAGGGGGCTCAGTCTATGGCTACACCTTC
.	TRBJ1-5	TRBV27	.	CASSLREGGQPQHF	TGTGCCAGCAGTTTGAGGGAGGGAGGACAGCCCCAGCATTTT
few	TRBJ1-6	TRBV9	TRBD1	CASSVVDRDNSPLHF	TGTGCCAGCAGCGTAGTGGACAGGGACAATTCACCCCTCCACTTT
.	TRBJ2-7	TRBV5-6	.	CASSLSLASYEQYF	TGTGCCAGCAGCTTGAGCCTAGCCTCCTACGAGCAGTACTTC
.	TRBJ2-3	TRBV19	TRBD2	CASSGRTSPAQYF	TGTGCCAGTAGTGGACGGACTAGCCCGGCGCAGTATTTT
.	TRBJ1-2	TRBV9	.	CASSVAGNYGYTF	TGTGCCAGCAGCGTAGCGGGGAACTATGGCTACACCTTC
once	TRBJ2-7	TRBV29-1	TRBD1	CSVAGTGLQEQYF	TGCAGCGTTGCAGGGACAGGGTTGCAAGAGCAGTACTTC
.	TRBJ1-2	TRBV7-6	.	CASSSQRDIYGYTF	TGTGCCAGCAGCTCCCAAAGGGACATCTATGGCTACACCTTC
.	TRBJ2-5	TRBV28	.	CASSHRAAIQETQYF	TGTGCCAGCAGCCACAGGGCGGCGATACAAGAGACCCAGTACTTC
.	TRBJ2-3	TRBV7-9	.	CASSPDFSTDTQYF	TGTGCCAGCAGCCCGGACTTTAGCACAGATACGCAGTATTTT
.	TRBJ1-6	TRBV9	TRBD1	CASSDGTGDTNNSPLHF	TGTGCCAGCAGTGACGGGACAGGCGATACTAATAATTCACCCCTCCACTTT
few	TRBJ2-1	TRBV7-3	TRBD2	CASSPTSGGGGSYNEQFF	TGTGCCAGCAGCCCAACTAGCGGGGGCGGGGGGTCCTACAATGAGCAGTTCTTC
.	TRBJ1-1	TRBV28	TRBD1	CATKDRGRTEAFF	TGTGCAACAAAGGACAGGGGGCGAACTGAAGCTTTCTTT
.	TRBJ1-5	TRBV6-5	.	CASTSSVDNQPQHF	TGTGCCAGCACATCATCGGTAGACAATCAGCCCCAGCATTTT
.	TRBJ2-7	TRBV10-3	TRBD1	CAIRDRDSYEQYF	TGTGCCATCAGGGACAGGGACTCCTACGAGCAGTACTTC
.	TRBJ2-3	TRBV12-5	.	CASGLFLSTDTQYF	TGTGCTAGTGGTTTGTTCCTATCCACAGATACGCAGTATTTT
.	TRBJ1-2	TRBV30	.	CACLENRGYTF	TGTGCCTGCCTCGAGAATCGGGGCTACACCTTC
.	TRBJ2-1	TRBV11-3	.	CASSKTRSGWSNEQFF	TGTGCCAGCAGCAAGACCCGCTCGGGGTGGAGCAATGAGCAGTTCTTC
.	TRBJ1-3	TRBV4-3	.	CASSQDVSGNTIYF	TGCGCCAGCAGCCAAGACGTCTCTGGAAACACCATATATTTT
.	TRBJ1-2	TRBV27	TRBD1	CASSSGQGVGGYTF	TGTGCCAGCAGTTCCGGACAGGGTGTAGGTGGCTACACCTTC
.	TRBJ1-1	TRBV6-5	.	CASSYGSQGQTEAFF	TGTGCCAGCAGTTACGGCTCGCAGGGTCAGACTGAAGCTTTCTTT
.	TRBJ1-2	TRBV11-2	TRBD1	CASSVDRAGYGYTF	TGTGCCAGCAGCGTGGACAGGGCAGGATATGGCTACACCTTC
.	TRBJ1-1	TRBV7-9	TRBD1	CASSSGGSTEAFF	TGTGCCAGCAGCTCAGGGGGATCCACTGAAGCTTTCTTT